This T cell receptor (beta chain) was sequenced in a study of naive and memory T cell subsets. The beta constant-region primer was an equimolar mix of two oligonucleotides covering TRBC1 and TRBC2. Ligated cDNA was amplified by four rounds of PCR with nested alpha and beta constant-region primers and SP2. From the UMI-ligation and nested PCR reads, TCRdb called clonotypes with MiXCR, one entry per CDR3 protein. The table shows about 150,000 distinct CDR3 sequences, with about 23% occurring only once. After CD4 positive bead selection, the CD4-negative fraction gave CD8 T cells. Overall study findings and caveats: In naive cells, over 95% of TCR sequences were seen only once. Possibly reflecting memory cells re-expressing CD45RA, a few larger clonotypes occurred in naive repertoires, especially CD8.

Germline V gene lookup returns CDR1 DFQATT and CDR2 SNEGSKA (reference sequence). The CDR3 has 14 residues. The V gene lost 6 bases and the J gene lost 4 bases, with 19 bases spanning the gap. This clonotype has a handful of counts. No antigen is known for it. Sequencing input: naive CD4+ T cells from blood. The V and J genes are TRBV20-1 and TRBJ2-7; D might be TRBD1 (5 bases). This clonotype was sampled from a human donor in good health. The CDR3: CSAPSWGNLYEQYF. The CDR3 coding sequence is TGCAGTGCCCCCAGCTGGGGCAACCTATACGAGCAGTACTTC.